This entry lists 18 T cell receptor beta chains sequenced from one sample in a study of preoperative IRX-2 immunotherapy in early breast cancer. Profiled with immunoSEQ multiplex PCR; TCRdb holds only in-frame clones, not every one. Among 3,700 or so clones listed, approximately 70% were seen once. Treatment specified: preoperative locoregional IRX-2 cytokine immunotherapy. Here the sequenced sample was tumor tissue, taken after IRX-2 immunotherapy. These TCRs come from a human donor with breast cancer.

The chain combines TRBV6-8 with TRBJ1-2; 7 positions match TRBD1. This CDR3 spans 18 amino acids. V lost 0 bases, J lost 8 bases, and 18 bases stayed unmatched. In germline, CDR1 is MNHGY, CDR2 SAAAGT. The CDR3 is CASSYSITPTGTGGGYTF. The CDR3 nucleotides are TGTGCCAGCAGTTACTCTATAACCCCGACAGGGACCGGGGGGGGCTACACCTTC.

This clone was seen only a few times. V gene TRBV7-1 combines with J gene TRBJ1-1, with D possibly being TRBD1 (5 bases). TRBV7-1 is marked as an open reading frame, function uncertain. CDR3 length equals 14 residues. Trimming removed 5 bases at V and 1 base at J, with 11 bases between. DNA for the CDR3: TGTGCCAGCAGCAAACAGGCAGGGAACACTGAAGCTTTCTTT. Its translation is CASSKQAGNTEAFF.

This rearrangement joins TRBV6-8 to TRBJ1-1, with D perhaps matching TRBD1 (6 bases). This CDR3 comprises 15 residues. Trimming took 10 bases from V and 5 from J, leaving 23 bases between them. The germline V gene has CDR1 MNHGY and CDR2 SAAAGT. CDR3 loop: CAISPLGGVGTEAFF. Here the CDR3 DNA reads TGTGCCATCAGCCCTTTAGGGGGGGTGGGGACTGAAGCTTTCTTT.

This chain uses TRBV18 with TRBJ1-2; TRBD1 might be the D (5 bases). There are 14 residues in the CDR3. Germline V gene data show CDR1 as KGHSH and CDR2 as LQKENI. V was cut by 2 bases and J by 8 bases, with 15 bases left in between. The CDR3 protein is CASSPTGEAIGYTF. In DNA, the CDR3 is TGTGCCAGCTCACCAACGGGGGAAGCGATCGGCTACACCTTC.

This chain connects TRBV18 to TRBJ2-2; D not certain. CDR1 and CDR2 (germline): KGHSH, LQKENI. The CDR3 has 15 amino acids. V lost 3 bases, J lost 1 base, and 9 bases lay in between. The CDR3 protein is CASSPINLNTGELFF. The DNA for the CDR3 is TGTGCCAGCTCACCTATCAATTTGAACACCGGGGAGCTGTTTTTT.

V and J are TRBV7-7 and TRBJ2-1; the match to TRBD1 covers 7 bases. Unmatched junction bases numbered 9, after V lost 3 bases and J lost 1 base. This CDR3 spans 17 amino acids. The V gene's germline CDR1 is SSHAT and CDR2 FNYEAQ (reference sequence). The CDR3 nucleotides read TGTGCCAGCAGCTTGGACAACAGGGGTATGTCCTACAATGAGCAGTTCTTC. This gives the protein CASSLDNRGMSYNEQFF.

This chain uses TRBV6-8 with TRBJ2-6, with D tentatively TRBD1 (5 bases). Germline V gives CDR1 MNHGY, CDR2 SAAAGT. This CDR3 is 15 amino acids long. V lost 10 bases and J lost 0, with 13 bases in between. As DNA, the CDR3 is TGTGCCATCAGGAAACAGGCCTCTGGGGCCAACGTCCTGACTTTC. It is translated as CAIRKQASGANVLTF.

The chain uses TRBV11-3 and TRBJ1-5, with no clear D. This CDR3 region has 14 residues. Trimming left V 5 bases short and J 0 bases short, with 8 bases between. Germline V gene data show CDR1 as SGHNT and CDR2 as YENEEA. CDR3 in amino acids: CASSPYYSNQPQHF. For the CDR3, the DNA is TGTGCCAGCAGCCCATATTATAGCAATCAGCCCCAGCATTTT.

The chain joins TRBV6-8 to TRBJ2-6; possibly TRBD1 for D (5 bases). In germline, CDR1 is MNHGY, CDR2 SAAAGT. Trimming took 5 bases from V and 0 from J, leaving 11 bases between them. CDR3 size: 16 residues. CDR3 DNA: TGTGCCAGCAGTAGAGACAGATTCTCTGGGGCCAACGTCCTGACTTTC. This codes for CASSRDRFSGANVLTF.

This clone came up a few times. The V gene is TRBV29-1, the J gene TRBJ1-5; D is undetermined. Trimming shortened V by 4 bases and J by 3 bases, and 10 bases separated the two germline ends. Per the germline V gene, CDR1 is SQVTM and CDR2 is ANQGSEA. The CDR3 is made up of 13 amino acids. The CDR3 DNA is TGCAGCGTTGTACTGTCCGACAATCAGCCCCAGCATTTT. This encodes CSVVLSDNQPQHF.

The CDR3 here is CAWSGPFGAYEQYF. CDR3 sequence (DNA): TGTGCCTGGAGCGGACCTTTTGGCGCCTACGAGCAGTACTTC. The genes are TRBV30 and TRBJ2-7; D gene ambiguous. V was cut by 3 bases and J by 2 bases, with 14 bases left in between. The germline V gene has CDR1 GTSNPN and CDR2 SVGIG (reference sequence). The CDR3 length is 14 residues.

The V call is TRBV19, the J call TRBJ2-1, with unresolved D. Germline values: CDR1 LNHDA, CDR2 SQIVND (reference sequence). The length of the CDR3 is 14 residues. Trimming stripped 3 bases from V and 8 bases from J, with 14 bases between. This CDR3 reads CASSIGYVLDEQFF. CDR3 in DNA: TGTGCCAGTAGTATCGGGTATGTGTTGGATGAGCAGTTCTTC.

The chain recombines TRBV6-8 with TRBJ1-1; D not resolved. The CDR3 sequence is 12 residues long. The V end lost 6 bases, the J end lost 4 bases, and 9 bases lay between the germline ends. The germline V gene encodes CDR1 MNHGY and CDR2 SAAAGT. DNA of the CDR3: TGTGCCAGCAGGCTCAGCGCCACTGAAGCTTTCTTT. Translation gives CASRLSATEAFF.

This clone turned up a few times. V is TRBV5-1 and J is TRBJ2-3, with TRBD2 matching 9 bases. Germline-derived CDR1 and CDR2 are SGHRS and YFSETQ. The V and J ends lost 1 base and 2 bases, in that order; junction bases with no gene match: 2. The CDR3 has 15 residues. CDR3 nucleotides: TGCGCCAGCAGCTTGACTAGCGGGTCCACAGATACGCAGTATTTT. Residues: CASSLTSGSTDTQYF.

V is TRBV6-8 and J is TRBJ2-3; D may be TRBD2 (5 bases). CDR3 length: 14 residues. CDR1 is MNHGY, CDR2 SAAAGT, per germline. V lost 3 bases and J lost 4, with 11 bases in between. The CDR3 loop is CASSYSSLADTQYF. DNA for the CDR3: TGTGCCAGCAGTTATTCTAGCCTGGCAGATACGCAGTATTTT.

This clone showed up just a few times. The CDR3 coding sequence is TGCGCCAGCAGTCAATCGTTTTGGTGGGGCCCCTCCTCCTACGAGCAGTACTTC. Translating gives CASSQSFWWGPSSYEQYF. The chain combines TRBV23-1 with TRBJ2-7; D might be TRBD1 (5 bases). TRBV23-1 is filed as an ORF, its function uncertain. Trimming removed 0 bases from V and 0 bases from J, with 18 bases in between. The CDR3 is 18 amino acids.

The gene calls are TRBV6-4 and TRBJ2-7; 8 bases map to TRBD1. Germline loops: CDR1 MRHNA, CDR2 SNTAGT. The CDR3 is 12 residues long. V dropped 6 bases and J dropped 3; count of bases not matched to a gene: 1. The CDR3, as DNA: TGTGCCAGCAGAACAGGGGGCTACGAGCAGTACTTC. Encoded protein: CASRTGGYEQYF.

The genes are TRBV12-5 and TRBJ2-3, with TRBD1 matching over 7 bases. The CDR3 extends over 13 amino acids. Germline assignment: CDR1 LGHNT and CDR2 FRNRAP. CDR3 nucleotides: TGTGCCAGAGGGACAGTTGGTCCAGATACGCAGTATTTT. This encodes CARGTVGPDTQYF.